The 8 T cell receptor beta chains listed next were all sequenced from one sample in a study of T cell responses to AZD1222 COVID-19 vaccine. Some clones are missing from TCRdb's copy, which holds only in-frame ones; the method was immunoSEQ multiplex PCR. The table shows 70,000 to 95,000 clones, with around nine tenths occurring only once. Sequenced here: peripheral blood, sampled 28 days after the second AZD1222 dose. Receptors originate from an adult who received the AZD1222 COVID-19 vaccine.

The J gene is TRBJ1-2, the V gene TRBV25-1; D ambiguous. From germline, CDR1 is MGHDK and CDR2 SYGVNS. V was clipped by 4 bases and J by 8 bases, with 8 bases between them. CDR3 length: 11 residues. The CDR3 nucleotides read TGTGCCAGCAGTGGGGGTTACGGCTACACCTTC. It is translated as CASSGGYGYTF.

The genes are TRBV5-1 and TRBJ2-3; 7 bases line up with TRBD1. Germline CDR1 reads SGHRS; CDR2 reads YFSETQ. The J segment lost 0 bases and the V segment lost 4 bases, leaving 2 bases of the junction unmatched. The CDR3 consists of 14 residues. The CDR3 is CASSPGQSTDTQYF. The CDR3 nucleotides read TGCGCCAGCAGCCCGGGACAGAGCACAGATACGCAGTATTTT. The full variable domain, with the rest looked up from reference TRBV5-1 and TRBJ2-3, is KAGVTQTPRYLIKTRGQQVTLSCSPISGHRSVSWYQQTPGQGLQFLFEYFSETQRNKGNFPGRFSGRQFSNSRSEMNVSTLELGDSALYLCASSPGQSTDTQYFGPGTRLTVL.

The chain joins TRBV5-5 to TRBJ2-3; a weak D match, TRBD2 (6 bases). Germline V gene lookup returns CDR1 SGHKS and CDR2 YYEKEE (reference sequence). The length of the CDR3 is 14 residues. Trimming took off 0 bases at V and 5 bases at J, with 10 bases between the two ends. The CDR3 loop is CASSLGTGVDTQYF. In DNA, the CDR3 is TGTGCCAGCAGCTTGGGGACGGGGGTAGATACGCAGTATTTT.

CDR3: CASRDLAGGYEQYF. In DNA, the CDR3 is TGCGCCAGCAGAGACCTAGCGGGAGGGTACGAGCAGTACTTC. The chain combines TRBV10-2 with TRBJ2-7, with 12 bases lining up with TRBD2. Trimming at V came to 6 bases and at J to 4 bases, leaving 4 bases not matched to a gene. The CDR3 covers 14 residues. The germline V gene encodes CDR1 WSHSY and CDR2 SAAADI.

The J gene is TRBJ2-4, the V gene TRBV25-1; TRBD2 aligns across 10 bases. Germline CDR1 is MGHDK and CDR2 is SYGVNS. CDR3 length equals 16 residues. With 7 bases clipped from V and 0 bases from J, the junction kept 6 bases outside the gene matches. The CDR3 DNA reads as TGTGCCAGCAATTTAGGACTAGCGGTAGCCAAAAACATTCAGTACTTC. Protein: CASNLGLAVAKNIQYF.

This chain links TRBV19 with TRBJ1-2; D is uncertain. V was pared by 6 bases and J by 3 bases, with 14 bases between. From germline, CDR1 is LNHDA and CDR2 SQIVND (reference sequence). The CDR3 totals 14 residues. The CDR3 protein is CASSQRGSYYGYTF. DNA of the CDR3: TGTGCCAGTAGCCAACGCGGCAGTTACTATGGCTACACCTTC.

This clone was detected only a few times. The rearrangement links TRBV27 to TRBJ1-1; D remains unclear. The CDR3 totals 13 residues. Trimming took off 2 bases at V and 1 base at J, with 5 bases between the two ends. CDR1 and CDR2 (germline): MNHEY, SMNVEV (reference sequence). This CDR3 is CASSLRENTEAFF. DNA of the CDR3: TGTGCCAGCAGTTTACGGGAGAACACTGAAGCTTTCTTT.

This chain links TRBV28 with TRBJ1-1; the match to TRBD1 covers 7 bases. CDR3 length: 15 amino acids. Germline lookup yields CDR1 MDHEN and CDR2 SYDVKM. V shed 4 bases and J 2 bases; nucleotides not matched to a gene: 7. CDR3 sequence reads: CASSYGDSTNTEAFF. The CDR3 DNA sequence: TGTGCCAGCAGTTACGGGGACAGCACCAACACTGAAGCTTTCTTT.